The present T cell receptor (beta chain) was sequenced within a study of T cell responses to AZD1222 COVID-19 vaccine. Libraries were prepared by immunoSEQ multiplex PCR; TCRdb keeps only in-frame clonotypes and omits some of them. Of 100,000 to 130,000 clones in the sample, more than 70% were seen once. The germline V gene encodes CDR1 SGHRS and CDR2 YFSETQ. Trimming took off 9 bases at V and 1 base at J, with 13 bases between the two ends. The length of the CDR3 is 14 residues. The sample consisted of peripheral blood, taken on day 0 of AZD1222 vaccination. The chain is built from TRBV5-1 and TRBJ1-4; a weak D match, TRBD1 (5 bases). The sequence was collected from an adult in good health. As DNA, the CDR3 is TGCGCCACCCGGCCGGGGGGAACTAATGAAAAACTGTTTTTT. This gives the protein CATRPGGTNEKLFF.